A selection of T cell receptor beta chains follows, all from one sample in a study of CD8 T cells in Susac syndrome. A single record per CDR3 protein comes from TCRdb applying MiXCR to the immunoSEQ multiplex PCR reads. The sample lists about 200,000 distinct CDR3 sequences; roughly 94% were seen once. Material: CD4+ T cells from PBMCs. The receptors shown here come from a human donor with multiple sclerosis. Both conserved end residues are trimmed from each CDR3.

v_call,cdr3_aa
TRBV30,AWTPPPGPTQY
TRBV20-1,SAREGHSTGELF
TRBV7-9,ASSLALYEQY
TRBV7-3,ASSQRGPDTDTQY
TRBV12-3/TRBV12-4,ASSPDRVGHTDTQY
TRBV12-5,ASGYGSPYEQY
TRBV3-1,ASSQDYTQY
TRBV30,AWSVTGTSGVYNEQF
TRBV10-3,AISEGQGARNEQF
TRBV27,ASSLSPGRDTEAF
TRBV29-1,SVGWGGETQY
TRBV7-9,ASSLERYNEQF
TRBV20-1,SAAPGPSSYNSPLH
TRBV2,ASSVGTPNEKLF
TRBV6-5,ASSDRDRVYEQY
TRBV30,AWKGVSPNSPLH
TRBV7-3,ASSRAGGAEAF
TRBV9,ASSVSSGGGGTEAF
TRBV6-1,ASSVGARNEQF
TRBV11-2,ASSLTDRPTIGGYT
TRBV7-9,ASSFYAGGSYNEQF
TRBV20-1,SASEGTGASSGNTIY
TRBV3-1,ASSQEYLETQY
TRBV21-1,ASSGLAGQETQY
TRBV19,ASSSGSRWGYT
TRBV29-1,SVELPGRTGELF
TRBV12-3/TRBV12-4,ASSPTWGGGYT
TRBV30,ASRLLPSGVDGYT
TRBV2,ASSEKSGPYGYT
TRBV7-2,ASSPYRDIEQY
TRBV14,ASSPRRDATTGELF
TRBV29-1,SARGTVDWSQY
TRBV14,ASSQDRGPGYT
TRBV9,ASRAGPTSDYGYT
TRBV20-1,SANPGGIYGYT
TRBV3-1,ASSQDSIVQETQY
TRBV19,ASRGTGGRIQPQH
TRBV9,ASSVAGVNQPQH
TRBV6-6,ASLWGGGGSNEQF
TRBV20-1,SARAPGQEDYGYT
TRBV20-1,SAGTPRDNQPQH
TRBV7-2,ASRPPPRAGEQF
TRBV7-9,ASSLAGDRANEQF
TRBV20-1,SARARQGMFDEQF
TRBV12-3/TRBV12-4,ASTLGTANTEAF
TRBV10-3,AISEGGGTDTQY
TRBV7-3,ASSLTRGGYGYT
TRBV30,ALGSLAEKLF
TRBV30,AWRSQGRGTDTQY
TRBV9,ASSVATGTGVTEAF